Following are 2 T cell receptor beta chains from one sample sequenced in a study of TIL therapy for anti-PD-1-resistant metastatic lung cancer. The sample's time point: pre-treatment sample, taken before nivolumab and TIL therapy. The tumor samples were excised metastases, mostly pleural nodules or supraclavicular lymph nodes. Sequencing used immunoSEQ v3. Libraries were prepared by immunoSEQ multiplex PCR; TCRdb keeps only in-frame clonotypes and omits some of them. The sample has 5,000 to 6,500 clones, around 69% seen once. This specimen was tumor tissue, taken at baseline. The receptor source for this set is a person aged 25-85 years with non-small cell lung cancer.

This chain connects TRBV18 to TRBJ2-7, with 8 nucleotides matching TRBD1. The CDR3 is made up of 12 amino acids. The V segment lost 6 bases and the J segment 5 bases; nucleotides outside the gene matches: 3. Germline assignment: CDR1 KGHSH and CDR2 LQKENI. CDR3 residues: CASSKDRDEQYF. In DNA form, the CDR3 reads TGTGCCAGCTCTAAGGACAGGGACGAGCAGTACTTC.

The V and J genes are TRBV9 and TRBJ2-1; perhaps TRBD2 as D (6 bases). Germline CDR1 reads SGDLS; CDR2 reads YYNGEE. This CDR3 spans 15 amino acids. The germline V and J ends were trimmed by 7 bases and 4 bases, with 18 bases remaining between them. CDR3 nucleotide sequence: TGTGCCAGCGGGGGGAGTTCTTCTTCTTACAATGAGCAGTTCTTC. This sequence encodes CASGGSSSSYNEQFF.